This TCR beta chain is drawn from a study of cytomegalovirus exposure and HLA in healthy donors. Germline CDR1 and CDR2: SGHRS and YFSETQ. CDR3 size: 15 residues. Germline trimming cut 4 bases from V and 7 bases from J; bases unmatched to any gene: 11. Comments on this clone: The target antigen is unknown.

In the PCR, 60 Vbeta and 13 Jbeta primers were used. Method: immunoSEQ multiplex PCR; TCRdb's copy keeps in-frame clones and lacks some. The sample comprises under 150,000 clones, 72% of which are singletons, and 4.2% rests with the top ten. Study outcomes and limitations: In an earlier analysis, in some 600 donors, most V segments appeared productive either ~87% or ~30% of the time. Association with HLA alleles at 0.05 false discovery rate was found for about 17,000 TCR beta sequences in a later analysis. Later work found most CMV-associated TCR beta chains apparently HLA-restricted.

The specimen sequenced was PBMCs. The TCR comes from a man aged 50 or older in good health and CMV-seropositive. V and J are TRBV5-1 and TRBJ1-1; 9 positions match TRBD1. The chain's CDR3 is CASSRGQGGSGEAFF. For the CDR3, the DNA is TGCGCCAGCAGCAGGGGACAGGGAGGTTCTGGTGAAGCTTTCTTT. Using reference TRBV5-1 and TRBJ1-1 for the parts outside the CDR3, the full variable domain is KAGVTQTPRYLIKTRGQQVTLSCSPISGHRSVSWYQQTPGQGLQFLFEYFSETQRNKGNFPGRFSGRQFSNSRSEMNVSTLELGDSALYLCASSRGQGGSGEAFFGQGTRLTVV.